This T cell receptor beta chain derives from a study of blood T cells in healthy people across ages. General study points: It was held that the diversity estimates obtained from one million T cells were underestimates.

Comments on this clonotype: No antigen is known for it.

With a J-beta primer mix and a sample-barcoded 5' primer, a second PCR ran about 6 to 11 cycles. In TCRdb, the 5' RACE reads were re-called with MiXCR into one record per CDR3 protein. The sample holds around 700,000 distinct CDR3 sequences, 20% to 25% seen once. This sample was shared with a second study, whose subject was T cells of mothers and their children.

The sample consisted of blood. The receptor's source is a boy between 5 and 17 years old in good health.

This CDR3 reads CASQSDTLNTEAFF. CDR3 nucleotides: TGCGCCAGTCAATCGGACACCTTGAACACTGAAGCTTTCTTT. The rearrangement joins TRBV5-1 to TRBJ1-1; TRBD1 is a possible D gene (5 bases). Germline-derived CDR1 and CDR2 are SGHRS and YFSETQ. This CDR3 is 14 amino acids long. Trimming took off 8 bases at V and 0 bases at J, with 14 bases between the two ends.